A single sample is the source of the 10 T cell receptor beta chains below, sequenced in a study of cytomegalovirus exposure and HLA in healthy donors. Measured with immunoSEQ multiplex PCR; TCRdb has only the in-frame clones, and not every one. The sample has 150,000 to 200,000 clones; nearly 90% are singletons. Sequencing was carried out using PBMCs. All receptors come from a man younger than 30 in good health and CMV-seropositive.

This chain joins TRBV29-1 and TRBJ2-1; the match to TRBD2 covers 9 bases. This CDR3 is 14 amino acids long. Per the germline V gene, CDR1 is SQVTM and CDR2 is ANQGSEA. J was trimmed by 4 bases and V by 4 bases; bases with no gene match: 5. For the CDR3, the DNA is TGCAGCGTTGGGCTAGCGGGACGATACAATGAGCAGTTCTTC. Amino acids: CSVGLAGRYNEQFF.

The V gene is TRBV7-9, the J gene TRBJ2-5, with 10 bases matching TRBD1. The V segment lost 4 bases and the J segment 3 bases; nucleotides outside the gene matches: 5. This CDR3 has 15 residues. The germline V gene has CDR1 SEHNR and CDR2 FQNEAQ (reference sequence). CDR3 sequence reads: CASSSWTGGEETQYF. The CDR3 DNA reads as TGTGCCAGCAGCTCCTGGACAGGGGGTGAAGAGACCCAGTACTTC.

The chain carries TRBV7-8 and TRBJ1-4; a weak D match, TRBD1 (6 bases). Germline loops: CDR1 SGHVS, CDR2 FQNEAQ. Between the trimmed V and J ends, which lost 3 bases and 0 bases, there was a span of 14 bases. The CDR3 is made up of 17 amino acids. CDR3: CASSFGGTSATNEKLFF. DNA for the CDR3: TGTGCCAGCAGCTTTGGGGGCACCTCTGCAACTAATGAAAAACTGTTTTTT.

V gene TRBV2 combines with J gene TRBJ2-1, with 7 bases aligning to TRBD1. Trimming cost V 10 bases and J 0 bases; bases outside gene matches: 6. The CDR3 is made up of 14 amino acids. The germline gives CDR1 SNHLY, CDR2 FYNNEI. The CDR3 DNA reads TGTGCCATCCTACAGGGGAGCTCCTACAATGAGCAGTTCTTC. Its translation: CAILQGSSYNEQFF.

V gene TRBV7-8 combines with J gene TRBJ2-7, with TRBD1 matching 11 bases. Trimming at V came to 5 bases and at J to 5 bases, leaving 11 bases not matched to a gene. Per germline, CDR1 SGHVS and CDR2 FQNEAQ. The CDR3 sequence is 16 residues long. The DNA of the CDR3 is TGTGCCAGCAGCGACCGGGACAGGGGGTTCGGGAACGAGCAGTACTTC. Translated: CASSDRDRGFGNEQYF.

The rearrangement joins TRBV6-6 to TRBJ1-1; maybe TRBD1 (5 bases). Trimming shortened V by 6 bases and J by 4 bases, and 15 bases separated the two germline ends. CDR3 length: 14 residues. Germline lookup yields CDR1 MNHNY and CDR2 SVGAGI (reference sequence). CDR3 amino acids: CASRNMGGITEAFF. CDR3 nucleotides: TGTGCCAGCAGAAACATGGGGGGAATCACTGAAGCTTTCTTT.

The chain carries TRBV28 and TRBJ2-1; 7 bases are shared with TRBD2. The germline V gene encodes CDR1 MDHEN and CDR2 SYDVKM. Germline trimming cut 1 base from V and 0 bases from J; bases unmatched to any gene: 9. The length of the CDR3 is 18 residues. The chain's CDR3 is CASSLSSGSRSSYNEQFF. The CDR3 nucleotides are TGTGCCAGCAGTTTATCTAGCGGCAGCCGGAGCTCCTACAATGAGCAGTTCTTC.

V usage is TRBV7-9 and J usage is TRBJ1-3; 9 positions match TRBD1. Germline CDR1 is SEHNR and CDR2 is FQNEAQ (reference sequence). The CDR3 is 15 residues long. J lost 11 bases, V lost 3 bases, and 11 bases had no gene match. CDR3 DNA: TGTGCCAGCAGCTTGGGACAGGGCTTATCGTTTTCCATATATTTT. As protein: CASSLGQGLSFSIYF.

The chain uses TRBV6-6 and TRBJ2-4; TRBD2 matches at 11 bases. The germline CDR1 and CDR2 sequences are MNHNY and SVGAGI (reference sequence). The junction had 7 bases not matched to a gene; V was cut back by 4 bases and J by 5 bases. This CDR3 has 16 residues. CDR3 sequence reads: CASSWASGRSQNIQYF. CDR3 nucleotide sequence: TGTGCCAGCAGTTGGGCTAGCGGGAGGTCTCAAAACATTCAGTACTTC.

The genes are TRBV29-1 and TRBJ1-1, with 8 bases matching TRBD1. The CDR3 consists of 12 residues. CDR1 SQVTM and CDR2 ANQGSEA come from the germline V gene. Losses at the gene ends were 3 bases for V and 10 bases for J; bases not matched to a gene: 7. As DNA, the CDR3 is TGCAGCGTTGAGGGACAGGCGAGGACAGCTTTCTTT. Its protein is CSVEGQARTAFF.